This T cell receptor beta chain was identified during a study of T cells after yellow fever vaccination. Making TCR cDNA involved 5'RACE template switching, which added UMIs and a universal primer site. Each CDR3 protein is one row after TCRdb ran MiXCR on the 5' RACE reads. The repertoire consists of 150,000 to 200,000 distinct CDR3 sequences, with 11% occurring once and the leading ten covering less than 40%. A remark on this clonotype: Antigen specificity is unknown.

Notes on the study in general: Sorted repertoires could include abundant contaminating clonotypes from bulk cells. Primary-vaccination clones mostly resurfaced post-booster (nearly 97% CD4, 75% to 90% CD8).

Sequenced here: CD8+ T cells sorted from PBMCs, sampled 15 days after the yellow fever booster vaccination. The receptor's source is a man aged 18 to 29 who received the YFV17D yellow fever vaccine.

The CDR3 DNA is TGTGCCAGCAGTTACTCTGGGGCTGACGGCTACACCTTC. It yields the protein CASSYSGADGYTF. The rearrangement joins TRBV6-5 to TRBJ1-2; a weak D match, TRBD1 (5 bases). Trimming shortened V by 0 bases and J by 8 bases, and 10 bases separated the two germline ends. Per the germline V gene, CDR1 is MNHEY and CDR2 is SVGAGI. The CDR3 has 13 amino acids.